Listed here are 10 T cell receptor beta chains from one sample, sequenced in a study of shared clonotypes between healthy human individuals (TCRdb year 2020). Library method: the immunoSEQ multiplex PCR assay. TCRdb carries this immuneACCESS record with in-frame sequences only. Its versions omit some clonotypes, under half of them owing to an unresolved V gene in the studies checked, with the rest unexplained. The sample records some 2,100,000 clones, just over 90% of which are singletons. The top ten constitute roughly 1.8% of the sample. CD8 naive samples were obtained by positive selection for CCR7 among CD45RO-negative cells, yielding a CD45RA+CCR7+ population from which TemRA cells were excluded. The source material was naive CD8+ T cells from PBMCs. The label giving this sample's cell subset or site can be read as: CD45RA+CCR7+. The receptors stem from a man between 18 and 35 years old in good health. Some clones in this sample may be carry-over from other donors' samples.

The chain is built from TRBV7-9 and TRBJ2-2; D not certain. The CDR3 runs to 16 residues. V lost 5 bases, J lost 5 bases, and 18 bases lay in between. Germline CDR1 and CDR2: SEHNR and FQNEAQ (reference sequence). The CDR3 sequence is CASSPAEPPRTGELFF. In DNA, the CDR3 is TGTGCCAGCAGCCCCGCGGAGCCCCCCAGGACCGGGGAGCTGTTTTTT.

The chain combines TRBV7-3 with TRBJ2-1; D is possibly TRBD2 (5 bases). Trimming pared 0 bases from V and 6 bases from J, leaving 15 bases between. This CDR3 comprises 16 residues. Germline CDR1 and CDR2: SGHTA and FQGTGA. CDR3 sequence reads: CASSLTGVRSGNEQFF. The CDR3 DNA sequence: TGTGCCAGCAGCTTAACGGGTGTGCGGAGCGGCAATGAGCAGTTCTTC.

Only one count was recorded for this clone. This rearrangement joins TRBV4-3 to TRBJ2-7; 9 positions match TRBD2. Germline V gives CDR1 LGHNA, CDR2 YSLEER. Trimming took 0 bases from V and 2 from J; bases not matched to a gene: 5. This CDR3 has 16 amino acids. The DNA for the CDR3 is TGCGCCAGCAGCCAAGATGGGGCTAGCGGGGCCTACGAGCAGTACTTC. This encodes CASSQDGASGAYEQYF.

The V call is TRBV9, the J call TRBJ2-7; the D is unclear. Germline values: CDR1 SGDLS, CDR2 YYNGEE. V dropped 2 bases and J dropped 3 bases, with 9 bases sitting between them. There are 13 residues in the CDR3. The DNA of the CDR3 is TGTGCCAGCAGCGTCCATCCCCGCTACGAGCAGTACTTC. Translation gives CASSVHPRYEQYF.

The chain recombines TRBV9 with TRBJ2-3; 8 bases agree with TRBD2. The CDR3 contains 15 residues. Germline lookup yields CDR1 SGDLS and CDR2 YYNGEE. With 2 bases clipped from V and 4 bases from J, the junction kept 6 bases outside the gene matches. Here the CDR3 reads CASSVSGSTPDTQYF. As DNA, the CDR3 is TGTGCCAGCAGCGTCAGCGGGAGTACGCCAGATACGCAGTATTTT.

The chain links TRBV7-3 to TRBJ2-1; TRBD2 matches 8 bases. The CDR3 consists of 15 residues. Unmatched junction bases numbered 7, after V lost 3 bases and J lost 6 bases. Germline V gene lookup returns CDR1 SGHTA and CDR2 FQGTGA. The CDR3 nucleotides read TGTGCCAGCAGCTTCGTCCTAGCGGGTTCCAATGAGCAGTTCTTC. Its translation is CASSFVLAGSNEQFF.

V is TRBV9 and J is TRBJ2-2; 8 bases are shared with TRBD2. The germline V gene encodes CDR1 SGDLS and CDR2 YYNGEE. This CDR3 is built from 16 residues. Trimming cost V 1 base and J 4 bases; bases outside gene matches: 6. CDR3 nucleotides: TGTGCCAGCAGCGTAATCCGGGGGGGTAGCACCGGGGAGCTGTTTTTT. Its translation is CASSVIRGGSTGELFF.

The chain couples TRBV7-8 to TRBJ2-1; 8 bases agree with TRBD2. The CDR3 is 16 residues long. Trimming took 2 bases from V and 2 from J; bases not matched to a gene: 5. Germline values: CDR1 SGHVS, CDR2 FQNEAQ. CDR3 amino acids: CASSLRTGGTYNEQFF. CDR3 nucleotides: TGTGCCAGCAGCTTAAGGACGGGAGGGACCTACAATGAGCAGTTCTTC.

This chain connects TRBV6-1 to TRBJ2-4; 9 positions agree with TRBD1. V was pared by 6 bases and J by 3 bases, with 3 bases of the junction left unmatched. The CDR3 totals 14 residues. Germline CDR1 and CDR2: MNHNS and SASEGT. Written as DNA, the CDR3 is TGTGCCAGCAGGCTGACAGGGGGCAAAAACATTCAGTACTTC. It codes for CASRLTGGKNIQYF.

Here the CDR3 reads CASSELEGPDTQYF. The CDR3 nucleotides are TGTGCCAGCAGTGAATTGGAGGGTCCAGATACGCAGTATTTT. The chain has TRBV2 and TRBJ2-3; possible D gene TRBD2, 6 bases. CDR1 SNHLY and CDR2 FYNNEI come from the germline V gene. The V end was cut by 2 bases, the J end by 4 bases, with 10 bases between. The CDR3 has 14 amino acids.